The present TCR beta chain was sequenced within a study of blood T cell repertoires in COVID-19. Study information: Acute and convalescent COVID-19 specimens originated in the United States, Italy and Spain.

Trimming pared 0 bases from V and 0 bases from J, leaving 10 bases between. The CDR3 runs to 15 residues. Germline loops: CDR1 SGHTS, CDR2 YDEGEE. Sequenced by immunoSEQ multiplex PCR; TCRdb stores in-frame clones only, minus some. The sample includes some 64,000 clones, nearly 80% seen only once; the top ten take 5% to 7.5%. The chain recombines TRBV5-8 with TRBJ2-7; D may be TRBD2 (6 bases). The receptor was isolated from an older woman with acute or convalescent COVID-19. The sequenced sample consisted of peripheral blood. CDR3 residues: CASSLGDGSSYEQYF. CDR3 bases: TGTGCCAGCAGCTTGGGGGACGGGAGCTCCTACGAGCAGTACTTC.